This record looks at one T cell receptor beta chain sequence and its context. What it binds is not known. The sample belongs to a study of cytomegalovirus exposure and HLA in healthy donors. Study findings and constraints: A prior analysis recorded that most TCR beta V segments were productive about 87% or about 30% of the time. Researchers reportedly found TCR beta sequences accurately predicted most subjects' HLA-A and HLA-B alleles.

V lost 1 base to trimming and J lost 4 bases, with 8 bases between them. CDR3 length: 15 amino acids. Germline assignment: CDR1 SGHVS and CDR2 FQNEAQ. Each donor's status was that of a healthy bone marrow donor. Researchers ran the PCR with 60 Vbeta and 13 Jbeta primers. Profiled with immunoSEQ multiplex PCR; TCRdb holds only in-frame clones, not every one. Seen here are approximately 120,000 clones, more than 75% observed once, and the top ten hold roughly 12%. The chain combines TRBV7-8 with TRBJ1-6, with D maybe TRBD1 (6 bases). The source is a woman aged 40 to 55 in good health and CMV-seropositive. The sequenced sample was PBMCs. CDR3 sequence reads: CASSLGQGYNSPLHF. The CDR3, as DNA: TGTGCCAGCAGCTTAGGGCAGGGGTATAATTCACCCCTCCACTTT.